This T cell receptor (beta chain) is drawn from a study of CD8+CD57+ T cells in acquired aplastic anemia. Study-wide context: Recorded DNA amounts for sorted CD4+ and CD8+ cells had an average of approximately 3 ug.

Points from the study as a whole: The CD8+ Simpson's diversity of patients and controls was not significantly different. It was found that some 31 CD8+ CDR3 sequences were shared between patients and controls.

Using genomic DNA as the template, TCR beta VDJ and CDR3 profiling was carried out. Each CDR3 protein gets one entry after TCRdb re-called the reads with MiXCR. The table lists 250,000 to 350,000 distinct CDR3 sequences, roughly half of them singletons. Note on this clonotype: Its antigen remains unidentified.

Trimming took 2 bases from V and 5 from J; bases not matched to a gene: 6. Germline CDR1 SGHVS, CDR2 FNYEAQ. This CDR3 spans 16 amino acids. This sequence joins TRBV7-6 and TRBJ2-1, with 10 bases fitting TRBD1. This sequence originates from a human donor with severe aplastic anemia or a healthy control (not recorded which). Sequenced input: sorted CD4+, CD8+, or CD8+CD57+ T cells (not recorded which) from PBMCs. CDR3: CASSLKTGGANNEQFF. The CDR3 coding sequence is TGTGCCAGCAGCTTAAAGACAGGGGGCGCCAACAATGAGCAGTTCTTC.